What follows describes a single T cell receptor (beta chain). Its antigen specificity is not known. There are no base qualities to consult, and no much larger clone falls within one base. The CDR3 covers 13 residues, taking in both the cysteine and the phenylalanine. Only the CDR3 portion is preserved as DNA: 39 bases, with reading frame beginning at the first base. V is shortened by 5 bases, J by 1 base, and the region joining them spans 8 bases. CDR1 and CDR2 are drawn from the germline V gene (reference sequence): LGHDT, YNNKEL. These data come from a study of control samples from healthy donors and cancer patients (dated by TCRdb to 2020 to 2022). Library preparation employed the immunoSEQ multiplex PCR assay. As stored in TCRdb, this immuneACCESS dataset retains in-frame rearrangements with V and J assigned. A fraction of the clones does not appear; measured against another copy, unresolved V genes explain less than half of the discrepancy, and the remainder lacks a known reason. Across this sample there are 84,000 or so clones, with roughly 91% seen only once. The top ten constitute around 17% of the sample.

The receptor was isolated from a man aged 50 to 59 in good health. The V gene is TRBV3-1 (or the pseudogene TRBV3-2) and the J gene is TRBJ1-1, with the D segment identity uncertain. Sequenced input: blood. The DNA sequence reads TGTGCCAGCAGCAGCTCGAAGAACACTGAAGCTTTCTTT. Its protein reads: CASSSSKNTEAFF.